Below are 25 T cell receptor beta chains sequenced from a single sample in a study of shared clonotypes between healthy human individuals. Selected positively for CCR7 and CD45RO-negative, naive CD8 cells excluded terminally differentiated effector memory CD45RA+ cells. The assay was immunoSEQ multiplex PCR, and TCRdb's table has in-frame clones only and misses some. This sample has around 2.1 million clones, with 93% found just once. Sequencing was performed on naive CD8+ T cells from PBMCs. The source of these receptors is a young man in good health. Some clones in this sample may be carry-over from other donors' samples.

The rearrangement joins TRBV9 to TRBJ1-1; D gene ambiguous. Between the trimmed V and J ends, which lost 0 bases and 5 bases, there was a span of 11 bases. Germline CDR1 and CDR2: SGDLS and YYNGEE. This CDR3 is built from 14 residues. CDR3 DNA: TGTGCCAGCAGCGTAGGGGGAAACCCGACTGAAGCTTTCTTT. It yields the protein CASSVGGNPTEAFF.

The chain uses TRBV6-6 and TRBJ2-1, with 7 bases matching TRBD2. Germline V gene lookup returns CDR1 MNHNY and CDR2 SVGAGI (reference sequence). The trim removed 5 bases at V and 0 bases at J, leaving 7 bases unmatched. This CDR3 is 16 amino acids long. The CDR3 DNA reads TGTGCCAGCAGTCGCTCGGGAGGACCCTCCTACAATGAGCAGTTCTTC. Its translation is CASSRSGGPSYNEQFF.

Only one count was recorded for this clone. This sequence joins TRBV11-2 and TRBJ2-7; D is possibly TRBD2 (6 bases). With 2 bases removed from V and 12 bases from J, the gap between germline ends came to 26 bases. Germline V gene data show CDR1 as SGHAT and CDR2 as FQNNGV. The CDR3 contains 16 residues. The CDR3 DNA follows: TGTGCCAGCAGCTTACAATGGGGGGAATTTTCGACCCTTACGTACTTC. This codes for CASSLQWGEFSTLTYF.

V is TRBV28 and J is TRBJ2-7; TRBD1 matches 7 bases. This CDR3 spans 16 amino acids. V lost 4 bases, J lost 2 bases, and 11 bases stayed unmatched. The germline gives CDR1 MDHEN, CDR2 SYDVKM. This CDR3 reads CASSSIRTGNTYEQYF. CDR3 nucleotide sequence: TGTGCCAGCAGTTCTATCCGGACAGGTAACACCTACGAGCAGTACTTC.

The chain combines TRBV5-4 with TRBJ2-2; D may be TRBD2 (7 bases). The CDR3 is made up of 15 amino acids. Trimming stripped 6 bases from V and 7 bases from J, with 19 bases between. CDR1 SGHNT and CDR2 YYREEE come from the germline V gene (reference sequence). The CDR3, as DNA: TGTGCCAGCACCCCGTACCGGGGGGCGAACGGGGAGCTGTTTTTT. Its protein is CASTPYRGANGELFF.

This clone was seen a single time. The gene calls are TRBV9 and TRBJ1-1; D call uncertain. The CDR3 consists of 13 residues. The V and J ends lost 4 bases and 4 bases respectively, with 11 bases between them. Germline CDR1 and CDR2: SGDLS and YYNGEE. CDR3 residues: CASSPLDGTEAFF. As DNA, the CDR3 is TGTGCCAGCAGCCCCCTGGATGGCACTGAAGCTTTCTTT. Filled out from reference TRBV9 and TRBJ1-1, the complete variable domain reads DSGVTQTPKHLITATGQRVTLRCSPRSGDLSVYWYQQSLDQGLQFLIQYYNGEERAKGNILERFSAQQFPDLHSELNLSSLELGDSALYFCASSPLDGTEAFFGQGTRLTVV.

This clone was recorded only once. The chain joins TRBV29-1 to TRBJ2-7; D remains ambiguous. The CDR3 loop spans 11 amino acids. Germline V CDR1 and CDR2: SQVTM, ANQGSEA. Trimming removed 4 bases from V and 3 bases from J, with 7 bases in between. The CDR3 sequence: CSVVSFYEQYF. The CDR3 coding sequence is TGCAGCGTTGTCAGCTTCTACGAGCAGTACTTC.

The rearrangement uses TRBV19 and TRBJ2-1; tentative D call: TRBD1 (5 bases). The CDR3 has 12 residues. Germline V gives CDR1 LNHDA, CDR2 SQIVND (reference sequence). Trimming took 7 bases from V and 7 from J, leaving 11 bases between them. This chain's CDR3 is CASTTAGNEQFF. The CDR3, as DNA: TGTGCCAGTACCACCGCAGGGAATGAGCAGTTCTTC.

This chain's CDR3 is CASSLTAATGLLNTEAFF. The CDR3 DNA is TGTGCCAGCAGCTTAACCGCCGCGACAGGTCTTCTGAACACTGAAGCTTTCTTT. This chain links TRBV13 with TRBJ1-1; D might be TRBD1 (6 bases). The V end lost 2 bases, the J end lost 0 bases, and 19 bases lay between the germline ends. CDR3 length: 18 residues. Germline assignment: CDR1 PRHDT and CDR2 FYEKMQ (reference sequence).

The genes are TRBV4-2 and TRBJ2-7; TRBD2 aligns across 10 bases. The trim removed 0 bases at V and 7 bases at J, leaving 9 bases unmatched. CDR1 LGHNA and CDR2 YNFKEQ come from the germline V gene. The CDR3 length is 16 residues. The CDR3 region is CASSQDWPAGGYEQYF. The CDR3 nucleotides read TGTGCCAGCAGCCAAGATTGGCCAGCGGGAGGGTATGAGCAGTACTTC.

In this sample, this clone turned up a few times. The chain carries TRBV27 and TRBJ2-7, with no clear D. The CDR3 consists of 12 residues. Deletions cut 2 bases from V and 7 bases from J, with 9 bases between. Looked up from germline, CDR1 is MNHEY and CDR2 is SMNVEV (reference sequence). This CDR3 is CASSLIAGEQYF. CDR3 nucleotide sequence: TGTGCCAGCAGTTTAATCGCCGGGGAGCAGTACTTC.

As regards this clone: Other nucleotide sequences in the sample specify the same CDR3. The chain has TRBV27 and TRBJ2-7; D is perhaps TRBD1 or TRBD2 (6 bases each). The V and J ends lost 3 bases and 4 bases respectively, with 13 bases between them. The CDR3 sequence is 14 residues long. Germline V gives CDR1 MNHEY, CDR2 SMNVEV (reference sequence). This CDR3 reads CASSLGGAAYEQYF. As DNA, the CDR3 is TGTGCCAGCAGTTTGGGGGGCGCGGCTTACGAGCAGTACTTC.

The chain links TRBV6-5 to TRBJ1-2; maybe TRBD1 (5 bases). Germline-derived CDR1 and CDR2 are MNHEY and SVGAGI. V was clipped by 3 bases and J by 6 bases, with 17 bases between them. This CDR3 is built from 15 residues. DNA of the CDR3: TGTGCCAGCAGTTATAGTGTCAGGGCACTCCATGGCTACACCTTC. This encodes CASSYSVRALHGYTF.

V is TRBV9 and J is TRBJ1-4; D call uncertain. CDR1 and CDR2 from the germline V gene are SGDLS and YYNGEE. CDR3 size: 17 residues. The V end lost 3 bases, the J end lost 6 bases, and 21 bases lay between the germline ends. CDR3 amino acids: CASSAYRGQSTHEKLFF. The CDR3 coding sequence is TGTGCCAGCAGCGCCTACCGGGGTCAGAGTACCCATGAAAAACTGTTTTTT.

The V gene is TRBV4-1, the J gene TRBJ1-5; 7 bases align to TRBD1. Germline values: CDR1 MGHRA, CDR2 YSYEKL. Unmatched junction bases numbered 10, after V lost 5 bases and J lost 0 bases. The CDR3 sequence is 17 residues long. CDR3 region: CASSISSGTDSNQPQHF. CDR3 coding DNA: TGCGCCAGCAGCATCTCTTCCGGGACAGATAGCAATCAGCCCCAGCATTTT.

This clone is a singleton in its sample. At one of its ends the junction is not consistent with the germline gene, which may arise from a read error. V usage is TRBV6-5 and J usage is TRBJ2-2; TRBD2 aligns across 10 bases. The CDR3 is 15 amino acids. Per germline, CDR1 MNHEY and CDR2 SVGAGI. The CDR3 DNA reads as TGTGCCACCAGTTATTATGGGACTAGCGACTGGGAGCTGTTTTTT. The encoded protein is CATSYYGTSDWELFF.

In regard to this clone: Germline and junction disagree at one end, which may indicate a read error. The V call is TRBV5-5, the J call TRBJ2-4; 8 nucleotides align to TRBD2. The germline V gene has CDR1 SGHKS and CDR2 YYEKEE (reference sequence). CDR3 length: 13 amino acids. The CDR3 loop is CASSTRLANNQYF. DNA for the CDR3: TGTGCCAGCAGCACACGACTAGCGAACAATCAGTACTTC.

The V and J genes are TRBV6-1 and TRBJ1-1, with TRBD1 identical over 7 bases. The CDR3 extends over 15 amino acids. Germline V CDR1 and CDR2: MNHNS, SASEGT. The V segment lost 4 bases and the J segment 7 bases; nucleotides outside the gene matches: 12. CDR3 coding DNA: TGTGCCAGCAGTGGCGACAGGGCCGGGGTCAATGAAGCTTTCTTT. Encoded protein: CASSGDRAGVNEAFF.

The chain employs TRBV7-9 and TRBJ2-1, with unresolved D. The germline gives CDR1 SEHNR, CDR2 FQNEAQ (reference sequence). The V end was cut by 3 bases, the J end by 6 bases, with 9 bases between. This CDR3 has 13 amino acids. This CDR3 is CASSFPPPNEQFF. CDR3 DNA: TGTGCCAGCAGCTTTCCCCCCCCCAATGAGCAGTTCTTC. Based on the CDR3 plus reference TRBV7-9 and TRBJ2-1, the full variable domain is DTGVSQNPRHKITKRGQNVTFRCDPISEHNRLYWYRQTLGQGPEFLTYFQNEAQLEKSRLLSDRFSAERPKGSFSTLEIQRTEQGDSAMYLCASSFPPPNEQFFGPGTRLTVL.

The chain carries TRBV9 and TRBJ2-7; D uncertain. The germline V gene has CDR1 SGDLS and CDR2 YYNGEE. There are 12 residues in the CDR3. Trimming cost V 4 bases and J 5 bases, with 10 bases left between them. CDR3 bases: TGTGCCAGCAGCTCTCCTAGGAACGAGCAGTACTTC. Amino acid sequence: CASSSPRNEQYF. Full variable domain (missing parts from reference TRBV9 and TRBJ2-7): DSGVTQTPKHLITATGQRVTLRCSPRSGDLSVYWYQQSLDQGLQFLIQYYNGEERAKGNILERFSAQQFPDLHSELNLSSLELGDSALYFCASSSPRNEQYFGPGTRLTVT.

This chain links TRBV5-1 with TRBJ2-2, with TRBD2 matching over 9 bases. Germline V gene sequence: CDR1 SGHRS, CDR2 YFSETQ. V shed 5 bases, J shed 4 bases, and the junction held 15 bases outside the gene matches. This CDR3 contains 18 residues. CDR3 coding DNA: TGCGCCAGCAGTCCCCGCTTTGGCGGGAGGGGAAGCACCGGGGAGCTGTTTTTT. Translation: CASSPRFGGRGSTGELFF.

Only one count was recorded for this clone. The chain combines TRBV7-8 with TRBJ2-2, with TRBD2 matching 11 bases. The CDR3 is made up of 16 amino acids. The germline V gene encodes CDR1 SGHVS and CDR2 FQNEAQ. The junction had 8 bases not matched to a gene; V was cut back by 5 bases and J by 6 bases. The CDR3 DNA reads TGTGCCAGCAGCATCGGACTAGCGGGCGTACCCGGGGAGCTGTTTTTT. Encoded protein: CASSIGLAGVPGELFF.

The chain is built from TRBV7-3 and TRBJ2-1; D uncertain. V was pared by 0 bases and J by 6 bases, with 21 bases between. CDR3 length: 18 amino acids. Germline values: CDR1 SGHTA, CDR2 FQGTGA. CDR3 protein: CASSLTPRLPTKGNEQFF. DNA for the CDR3: TGTGCCAGCAGCTTAACCCCGAGATTGCCCACAAAGGGCAATGAGCAGTTCTTC.

About this clone: The sample contains more than one DNA sequence encoding this CDR3. The chain is built from TRBV28 and TRBJ2-7; D is uncertain. V was cut by 2 bases and J by 4 bases, with 6 bases left in between. The CDR3 runs to 12 residues. CDR1 is MDHEN, CDR2 SYDVKM, per germline. The CDR3 sequence: CASSLGRYEQYF. In nucleotides, the CDR3 is TGTGCCAGCAGTTTAGGACGGTACGAGCAGTACTTC.

In its sample, this clone was seen once. The chain combines TRBV5-4 with TRBJ2-5; TRBD2 matches 15 bases. Trimming took 4 bases from V and 5 from J; bases not matched to a gene: 6. Looked up from germline, CDR1 is SGHNT and CDR2 is YYREEE (reference sequence). This CDR3 has 16 amino acids. CDR3 region: CASSRTSGRDGETQYF. The CDR3 DNA reads TGTGCCAGCAGCCGGACTAGCGGGAGGGATGGTGAGACCCAGTACTTC.